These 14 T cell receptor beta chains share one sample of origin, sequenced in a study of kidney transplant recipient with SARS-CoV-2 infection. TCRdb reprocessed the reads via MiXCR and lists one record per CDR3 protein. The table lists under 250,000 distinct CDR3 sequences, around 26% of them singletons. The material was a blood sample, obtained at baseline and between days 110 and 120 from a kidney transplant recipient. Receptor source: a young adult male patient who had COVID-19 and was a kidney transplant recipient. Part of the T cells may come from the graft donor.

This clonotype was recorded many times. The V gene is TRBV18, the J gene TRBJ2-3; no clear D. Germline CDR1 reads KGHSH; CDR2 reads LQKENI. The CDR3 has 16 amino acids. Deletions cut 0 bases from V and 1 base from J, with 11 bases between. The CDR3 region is CASSPPSTPGTDTQYF. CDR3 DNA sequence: TGTGCCAGCTCACCACCTTCGACTCCCGGCACAGATACGCAGTATTTT.

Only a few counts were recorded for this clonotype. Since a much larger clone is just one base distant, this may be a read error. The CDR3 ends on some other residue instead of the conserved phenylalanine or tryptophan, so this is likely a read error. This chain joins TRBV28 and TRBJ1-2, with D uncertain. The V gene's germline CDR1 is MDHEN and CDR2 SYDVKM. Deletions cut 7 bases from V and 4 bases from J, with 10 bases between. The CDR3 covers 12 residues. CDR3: CASTQGFYGYTL. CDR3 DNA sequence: TGTGCCAGCACCCAAGGTTTCTATGGCTACACCCTC.

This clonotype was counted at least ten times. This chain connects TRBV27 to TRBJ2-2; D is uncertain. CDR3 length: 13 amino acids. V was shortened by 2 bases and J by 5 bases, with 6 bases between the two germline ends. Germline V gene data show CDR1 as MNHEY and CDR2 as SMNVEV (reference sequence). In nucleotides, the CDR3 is TGTGCCAGCAGTTTAACGGTAACCGGGGAGCTGTTTTTT. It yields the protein CASSLTVTGELFF.

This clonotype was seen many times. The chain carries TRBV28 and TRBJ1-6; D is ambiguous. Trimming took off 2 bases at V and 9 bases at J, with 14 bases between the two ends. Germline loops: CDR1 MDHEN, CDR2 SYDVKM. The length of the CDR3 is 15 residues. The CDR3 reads CASSLTGERSSPLHF. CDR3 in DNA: TGTGCCAGCAGTTTAACGGGAGAAAGGAGTTCACCCCTCCACTTT.

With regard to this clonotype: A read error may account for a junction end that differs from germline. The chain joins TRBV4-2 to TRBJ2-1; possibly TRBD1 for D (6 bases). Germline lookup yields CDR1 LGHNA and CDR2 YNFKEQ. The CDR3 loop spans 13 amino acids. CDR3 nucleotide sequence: TGTGCCAGCGGGGACGGACGGGACAATGATCAGTTCTTC. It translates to CASGDGRDNDQFF.

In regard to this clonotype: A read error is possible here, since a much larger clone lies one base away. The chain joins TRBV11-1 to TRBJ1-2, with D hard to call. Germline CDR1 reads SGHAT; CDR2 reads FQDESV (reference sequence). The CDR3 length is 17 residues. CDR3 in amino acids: CVSSKDGKAGKTYGYTF. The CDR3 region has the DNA TGTGTCAGCAGCAAAGATGGTAAGGCTGGAAAGACCTATGGCTACACCTTC.

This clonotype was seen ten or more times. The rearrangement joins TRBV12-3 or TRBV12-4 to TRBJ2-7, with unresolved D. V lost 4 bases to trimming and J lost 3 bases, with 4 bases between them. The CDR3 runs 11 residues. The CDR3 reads CASSWNYEQYF. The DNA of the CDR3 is TGTGCCAGCAGTTGGAACTACGAGCAGTACTTC.

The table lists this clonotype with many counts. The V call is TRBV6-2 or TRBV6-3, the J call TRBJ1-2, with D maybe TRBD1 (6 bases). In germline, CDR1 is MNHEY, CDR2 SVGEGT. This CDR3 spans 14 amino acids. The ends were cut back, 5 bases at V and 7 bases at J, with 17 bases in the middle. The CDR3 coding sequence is TGTGCCAGCAGTGTACAGGGCGCTTTGGCTGGCTACACCTTC. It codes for CASSVQGALAGYTF.

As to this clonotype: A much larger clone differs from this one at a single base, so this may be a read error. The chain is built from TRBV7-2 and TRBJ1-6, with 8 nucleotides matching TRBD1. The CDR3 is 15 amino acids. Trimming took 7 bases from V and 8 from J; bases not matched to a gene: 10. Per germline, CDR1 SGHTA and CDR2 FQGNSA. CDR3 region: CASTPQGVYDSPLHF. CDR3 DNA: TGTGCCAGCACCCCACAGGGGGTGTATGATTCACCCCTCCACTTT.

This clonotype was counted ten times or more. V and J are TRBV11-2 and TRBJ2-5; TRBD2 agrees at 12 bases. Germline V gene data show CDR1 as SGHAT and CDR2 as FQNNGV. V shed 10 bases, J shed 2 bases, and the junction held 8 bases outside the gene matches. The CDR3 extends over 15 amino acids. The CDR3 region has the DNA TGTGCCAACGAGGGACTAGCGGGCCCACAAGAGACCCAGTACTTC. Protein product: CANEGLAGPQETQYF. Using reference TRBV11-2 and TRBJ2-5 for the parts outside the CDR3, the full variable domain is EAGVAQSPRYKIIEKRQSVAFWCNPISGHATLYWYQQILGQGPKLLIQFQNNGVVDDSQLPKDRFSAERLKGVDSTLKIQPAKLEDSAVYLCANEGLAGPQETQYFGPGTRLLVL.

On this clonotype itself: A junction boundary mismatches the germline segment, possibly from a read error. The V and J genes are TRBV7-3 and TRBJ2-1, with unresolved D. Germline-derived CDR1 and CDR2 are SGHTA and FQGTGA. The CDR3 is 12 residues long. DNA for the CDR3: TGTGCCTGCAGCCCGTTTGGGTATGAGCAGTTCTTC. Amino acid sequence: CACSPFGYEQFF. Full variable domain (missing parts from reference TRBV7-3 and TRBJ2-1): GAGVSQTPSNKVTEKGKYVELRCDPISGHTALYWYRQSLGQGPEFLIYFQGTGAADDSGLPNDRFFAVRPEGSVSTLKIQRTERGDSAVYLCACSPFGYEQFFGPGTRLTVL.

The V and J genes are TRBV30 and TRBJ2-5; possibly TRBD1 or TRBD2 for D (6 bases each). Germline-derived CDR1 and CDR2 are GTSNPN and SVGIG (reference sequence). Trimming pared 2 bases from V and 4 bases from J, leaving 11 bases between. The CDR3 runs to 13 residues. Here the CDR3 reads CAWSRGASETQYF. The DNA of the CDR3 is TGTGCCTGGAGTAGGGGGGCATCAGAGACCCAGTACTTC.

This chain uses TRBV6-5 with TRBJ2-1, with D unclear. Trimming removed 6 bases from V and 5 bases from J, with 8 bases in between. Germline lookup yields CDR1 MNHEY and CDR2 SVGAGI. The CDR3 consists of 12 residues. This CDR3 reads CASRTQNNEQFF. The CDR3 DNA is TGTGCCAGCAGGACACAAAACAATGAGCAGTTCTTC.

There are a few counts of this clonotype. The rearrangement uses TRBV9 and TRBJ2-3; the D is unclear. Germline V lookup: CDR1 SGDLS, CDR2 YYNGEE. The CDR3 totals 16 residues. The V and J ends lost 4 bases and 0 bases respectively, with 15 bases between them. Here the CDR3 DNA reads TGTGCCAGCAGCCCAAAACTCTTAGGGAGCACAGATACGCAGTATTTT. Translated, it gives CASSPKLLGSTDTQYF.